This T cell receptor (beta chain) originates from a study of CD8 T cells in ankylosing spondylitis. Findings of the study overall: In ankylosing spondylitis blood, a motif of 7 to 9 highly homologous TCR beta variants appeared characteristic. Past studies reported some motif variants in reactive arthritis synovial fluid and blood. Clones linked to disease were reported to show significant enrichment in matched ankylosing spondylitis synovial fluid.

There are a few counts of this clonotype. What it binds is unknown. The CDR3 spans 12 residues. CDR1 and CDR2 from the germline V gene are DFQATT and SNEGSKA (reference sequence). TCRdb analysed the 5' RACE reads with MiXCR anew, one entry per CDR3 protein. This table holds about 800,000 distinct CDR3 sequences, about 11% found once. This sequence was found in a male donor with ankylosing spondylitis. This chain connects TRBV20-1 to TRBJ1-1; 8 nucleotides align to TRBD1. The sequenced material came from blood, either unsorted or a sorted T cell fraction (not recorded which). CDR3 sequence reads: CRVTTGGTEAFF. CDR3 nucleotide sequence: TGCAGGGTAACTACAGGGGGCACTGAAGCTTTCTTT.